These 2 T cell receptor beta chains came from one sample sequenced in a study of cytomegalovirus exposure and HLA in healthy donors. 60 Vbeta and 13 Jbeta primers were used in PCR. Profiling relied on immunoSEQ multiplex PCR, and the TCRdb table lists in-frame clones only, not all of them. The top ten clones hold about 1.7% of a sample with some 160,000 clones, over 75% of them seen once. Material: PBMCs. Receptor source: a woman in her twenties or thirties in good health and CMV-seronegative.

This clone was counted only a few times. The CDR3 sequence: CASSYSPGLNTEAFF. CDR3 nucleotide sequence: TGTGCCAGCAGTTACTCGCCAGGGCTGAACACTGAAGCTTTCTTT. The genes are TRBV6-5 and TRBJ1-1; a possible D gene is TRBD1 (5 bases). Germline lookup yields CDR1 MNHEY and CDR2 SVGAGI. V lost 0 bases, J lost 0 bases, and 8 bases lay in between. The CDR3 contains 15 residues.

The table lists this clone with a count of one. At one of its ends the junction is not consistent with the germline gene, which may arise from a read error. This chain joins TRBV6-5 and TRBJ1-2, with 8 nucleotides matching TRBD1. Germline V gene data show CDR1 as MNHEY and CDR2 as SVGAGI. CDR3 length equals 14 residues. CDR3 sequence reads: CANSDRGGGYGYTF. In DNA, the CDR3 is TGTGCCAACAGTGACAGGGGTGGAGGCTATGGCTACACCTTC.